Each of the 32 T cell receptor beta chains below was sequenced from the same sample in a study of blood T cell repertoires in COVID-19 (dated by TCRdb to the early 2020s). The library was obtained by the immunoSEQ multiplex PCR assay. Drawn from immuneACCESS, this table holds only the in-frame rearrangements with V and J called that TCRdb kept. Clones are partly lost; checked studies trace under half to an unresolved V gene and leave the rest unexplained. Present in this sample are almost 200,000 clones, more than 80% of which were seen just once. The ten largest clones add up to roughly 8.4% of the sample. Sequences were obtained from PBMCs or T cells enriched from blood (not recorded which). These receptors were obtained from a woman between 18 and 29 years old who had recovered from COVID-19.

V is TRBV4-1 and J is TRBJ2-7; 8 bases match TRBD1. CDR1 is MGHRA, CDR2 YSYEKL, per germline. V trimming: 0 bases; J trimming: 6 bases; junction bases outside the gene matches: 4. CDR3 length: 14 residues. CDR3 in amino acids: CASSQDSTGVEQYF. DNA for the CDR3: TGCGCCAGCAGCCAAGACTCGACAGGGGTCGAGCAGTACTTC.

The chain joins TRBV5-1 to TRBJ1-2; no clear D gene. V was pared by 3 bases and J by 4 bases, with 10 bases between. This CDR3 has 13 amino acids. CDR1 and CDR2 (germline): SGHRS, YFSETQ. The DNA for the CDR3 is TGCGCCAGCAGCTCGGACTATCTCTATGGCTACACCTTC. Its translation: CASSSDYLYGYTF. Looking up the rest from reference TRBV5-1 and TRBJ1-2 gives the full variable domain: KAGVTQTPRYLIKTRGQQVTLSCSPISGHRSVSWYQQTPGQGLQFLFEYFSETQRNKGNFPGRFSGRQFSNSRSEMNVSTLELGDSALYLCASSSDYLYGYTFGSGTRLTVV.

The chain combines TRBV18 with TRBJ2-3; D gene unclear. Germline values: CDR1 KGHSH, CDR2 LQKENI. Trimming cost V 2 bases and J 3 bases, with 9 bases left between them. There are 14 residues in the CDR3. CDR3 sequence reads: CASSPNSGTDTQYF. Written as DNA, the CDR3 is TGTGCCAGCTCACCAAACAGTGGAACAGATACGCAGTATTTT.

CDR3 protein: CASSQDREEKLFF. The CDR3 region has the DNA TGTGCCAGCAGCCAGGACAGGGAGGAAAAACTGTTTTTT. J is TRBJ1-4 and V is TRBV5-4; 8 positions agree with TRBD1. The CDR3 is 13 amino acids. V was clipped by 4 bases and J by 8 bases; unmatched bases: 4. CDR1 is SGHNT and CDR2 is YYREEE in the germline V gene (reference sequence).

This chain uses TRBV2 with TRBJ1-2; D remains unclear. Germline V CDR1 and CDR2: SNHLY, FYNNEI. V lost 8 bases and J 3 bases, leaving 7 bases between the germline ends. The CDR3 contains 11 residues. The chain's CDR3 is CASSFYYGYTF. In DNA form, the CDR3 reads TGTGCCAGCTCTTTTTACTATGGCTACACCTTC. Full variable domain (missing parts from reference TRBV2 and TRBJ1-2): EPEVTQTPSHQVTQMGQEVILRCVPISNHLYFYWYRQILGQKVEFLVSFYNNEISEKSEIFDDQFSVERPDGSNFTLKIRSTKLEDSAMYFCASSFYYGYTFGSGTRLTVV.

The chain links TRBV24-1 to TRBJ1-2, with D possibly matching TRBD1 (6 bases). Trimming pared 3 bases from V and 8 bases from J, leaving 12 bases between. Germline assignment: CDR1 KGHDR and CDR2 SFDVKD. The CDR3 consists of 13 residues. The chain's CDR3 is CATSDTQGSGYTF. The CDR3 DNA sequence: TGTGCCACCAGTGATACACAGGGTTCCGGCTACACCTTC.

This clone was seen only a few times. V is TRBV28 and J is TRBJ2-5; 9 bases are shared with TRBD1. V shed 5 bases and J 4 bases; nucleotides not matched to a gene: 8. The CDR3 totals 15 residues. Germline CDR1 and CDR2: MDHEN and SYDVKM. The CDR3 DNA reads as TGTGCCAGCAGTCTTGGACAGGGGAGGGGAGAGACCCAGTACTTC. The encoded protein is CASSLGQGRGETQYF.

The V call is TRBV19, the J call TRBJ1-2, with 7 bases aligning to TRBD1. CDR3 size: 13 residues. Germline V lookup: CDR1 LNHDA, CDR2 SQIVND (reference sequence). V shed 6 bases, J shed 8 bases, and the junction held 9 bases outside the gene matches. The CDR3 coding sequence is TGTGCCAGTAGGGCTCAGGGGGTCGGCGGCTACACCTTC. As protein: CASRAQGVGGYTF.

The CDR3 loop reads CASSEQTGGNSPLHF. CDR3 bases: TGTGCCAGCAGTGAGCAAACAGGGGGCAATTCACCCCTCCACTTT. The V call is TRBV2, the J call TRBJ1-6, with 9 bases lining up with TRBD1. The germline V gene encodes CDR1 SNHLY and CDR2 FYNNEI. V lost 3 bases and J lost 7; bases outside the gene matches: 4. The CDR3 totals 15 residues.

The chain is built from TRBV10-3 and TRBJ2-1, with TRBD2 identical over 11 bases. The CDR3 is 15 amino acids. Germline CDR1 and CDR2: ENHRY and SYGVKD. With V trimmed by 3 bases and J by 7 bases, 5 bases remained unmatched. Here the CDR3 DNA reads TGTGCCATCAGTGAACCTAGCGGGGGGAGGAATGAGCAGTTCTTC. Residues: CAISEPSGGRNEQFF.

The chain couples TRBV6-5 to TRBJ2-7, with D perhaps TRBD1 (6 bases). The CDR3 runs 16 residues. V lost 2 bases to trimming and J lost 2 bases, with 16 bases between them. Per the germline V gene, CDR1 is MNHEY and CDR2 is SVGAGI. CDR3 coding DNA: TGTGCCAGCAGTTACGATATGGGGGCCTTTACCTACGAGCAGTACTTC. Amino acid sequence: CASSYDMGAFTYEQYF.

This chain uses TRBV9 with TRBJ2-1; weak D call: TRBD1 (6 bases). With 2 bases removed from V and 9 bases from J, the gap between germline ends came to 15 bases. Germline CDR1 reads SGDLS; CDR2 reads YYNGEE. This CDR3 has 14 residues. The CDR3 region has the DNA TGTGCCAGCAGCGTGGCAGGGGTCAGGAGTGAGCAGTTCTTC. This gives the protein CASSVAGVRSEQFF.

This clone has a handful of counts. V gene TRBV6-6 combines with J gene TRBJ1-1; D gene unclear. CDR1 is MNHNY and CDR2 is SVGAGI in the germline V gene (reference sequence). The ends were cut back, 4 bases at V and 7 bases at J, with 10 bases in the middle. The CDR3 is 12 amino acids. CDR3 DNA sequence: TGTGCCAGCAGTTTGACTGGAGTTGAAGCTTTCTTT. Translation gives CASSLTGVEAFF.

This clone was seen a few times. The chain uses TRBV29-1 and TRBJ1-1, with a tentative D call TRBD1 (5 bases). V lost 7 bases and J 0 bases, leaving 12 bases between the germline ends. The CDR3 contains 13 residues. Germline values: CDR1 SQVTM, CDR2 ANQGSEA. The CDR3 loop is CSAETEMNTEAFF. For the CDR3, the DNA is TGCAGCGCCGAGACAGAGATGAACACTGAAGCTTTCTTT.

The CDR3 spells CSVERVQGPVSYGYTF. The CDR3 DNA reads as TGCAGCGTTGAAAGGGTCCAGGGGCCCGTAAGCTATGGCTACACCTTC. V usage is TRBV29-1 and J usage is TRBJ1-2; D possibly corresponds to TRBD1 (6 bases). CDR3 length: 16 residues. The V gene lost 2 bases and the J gene lost 4 bases, with 20 bases spanning the gap. The germline V gene encodes CDR1 SQVTM and CDR2 ANQGSEA.

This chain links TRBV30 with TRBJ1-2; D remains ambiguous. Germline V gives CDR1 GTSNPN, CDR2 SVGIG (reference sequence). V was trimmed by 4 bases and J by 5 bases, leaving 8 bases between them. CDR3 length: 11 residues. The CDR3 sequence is CAWMRGYGYTF. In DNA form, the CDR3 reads TGTGCCTGGATGCGCGGGTATGGCTACACCTTC.

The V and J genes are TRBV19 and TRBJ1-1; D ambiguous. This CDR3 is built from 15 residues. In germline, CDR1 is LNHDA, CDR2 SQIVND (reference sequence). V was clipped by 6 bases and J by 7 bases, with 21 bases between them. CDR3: CASRAQVAEMHEAFF. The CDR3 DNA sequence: TGTGCCAGTAGGGCGCAGGTAGCGGAAATGCATGAAGCTTTCTTT.

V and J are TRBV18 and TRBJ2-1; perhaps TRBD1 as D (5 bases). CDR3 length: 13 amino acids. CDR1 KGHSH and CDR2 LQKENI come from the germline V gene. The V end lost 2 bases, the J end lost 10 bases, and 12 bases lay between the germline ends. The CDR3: CASSPGAAGEQFF. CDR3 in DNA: TGTGCCAGCTCACCAGGGGCGGCAGGGGAGCAGTTCTTC. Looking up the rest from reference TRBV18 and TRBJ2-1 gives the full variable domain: NAGVMQNPRHLVRRRGQEARLRCSPMKGHSHVYWYRQLPEEGLKFMVYLQKENIIDESGMPKERFSAEFPKEGPSILRIQQVVRGDSAAYFCASSPGAAGEQFFGPGTRLTVL.

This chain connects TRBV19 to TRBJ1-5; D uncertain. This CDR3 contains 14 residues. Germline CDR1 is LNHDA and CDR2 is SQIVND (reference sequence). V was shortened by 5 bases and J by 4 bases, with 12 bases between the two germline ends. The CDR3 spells CASSPHTENQPQHF. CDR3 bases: TGTGCCAGTAGTCCTCACACGGAGAATCAGCCCCAGCATTTT. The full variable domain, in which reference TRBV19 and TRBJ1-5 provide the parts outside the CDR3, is DGGITQSPKYLFRKEGQNVTLSCEQNLNHDAMYWYRQDPGQGLRLIYYSQIVNDFQKGDIAEGYSVSREKKESFPLTVTSAQKNPTAFYLCASSPHTENQPQHFGDGTRLSIL.

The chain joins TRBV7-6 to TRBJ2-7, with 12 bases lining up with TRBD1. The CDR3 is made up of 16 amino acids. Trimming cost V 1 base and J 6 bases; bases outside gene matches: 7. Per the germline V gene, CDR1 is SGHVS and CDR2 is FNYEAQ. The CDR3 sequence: CASSLEGTGGLSEQYF. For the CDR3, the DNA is TGTGCCAGCAGCTTAGAGGGGACAGGGGGCCTCAGCGAGCAGTACTTC. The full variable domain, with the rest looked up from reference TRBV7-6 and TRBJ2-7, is GAGVSQSPRYKVTKRGQDVALRCDPISGHVSLYWYRQALGQGPEFLTYFNYEAQQDKSGLPNDRFSAERPEGSISTLTIQRTEQRDSAMYRCASSLEGTGGLSEQYFGPGTRLTVT.

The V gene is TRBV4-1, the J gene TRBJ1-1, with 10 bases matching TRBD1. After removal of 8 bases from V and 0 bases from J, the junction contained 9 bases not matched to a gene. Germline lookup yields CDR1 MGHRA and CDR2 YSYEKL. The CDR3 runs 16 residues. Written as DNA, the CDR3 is TGCGCCAGCGGGGGACAGGGGACCCTTTTGAACACTGAAGCTTTCTTT. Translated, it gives CASGGQGTLLNTEAFF.

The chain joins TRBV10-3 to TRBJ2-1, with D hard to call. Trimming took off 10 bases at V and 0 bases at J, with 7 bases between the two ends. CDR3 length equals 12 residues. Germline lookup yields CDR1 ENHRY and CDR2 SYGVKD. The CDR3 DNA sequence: TGTGCCACCGAGGACTCCTACAATGAGCAGTTCTTC. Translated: CATEDSYNEQFF.

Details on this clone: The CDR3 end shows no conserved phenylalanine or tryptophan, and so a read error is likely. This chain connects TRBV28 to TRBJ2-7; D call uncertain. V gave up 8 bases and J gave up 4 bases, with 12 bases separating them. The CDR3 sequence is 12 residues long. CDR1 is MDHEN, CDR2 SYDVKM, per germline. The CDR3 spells CASGVSPYEQYL. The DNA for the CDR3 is TGTGCCAGCGGAGTTAGCCCATACGAGCAGTACCTC.

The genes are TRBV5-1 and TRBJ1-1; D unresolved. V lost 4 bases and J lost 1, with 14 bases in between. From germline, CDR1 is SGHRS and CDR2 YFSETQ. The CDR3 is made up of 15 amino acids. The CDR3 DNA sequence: TGCGCCAGCAGCGTCGGGAGCCGGCAGAACACTGAAGCTTTCTTT. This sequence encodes CASSVGSRQNTEAFF.

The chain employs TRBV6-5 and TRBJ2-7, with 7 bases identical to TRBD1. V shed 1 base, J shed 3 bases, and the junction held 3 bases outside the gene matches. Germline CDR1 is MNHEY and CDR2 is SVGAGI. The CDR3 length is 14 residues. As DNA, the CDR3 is TGTGCCAGCAGTTACTACAGGGGCGACTACGAGCAGTACTTC. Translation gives CASSYYRGDYEQYF.

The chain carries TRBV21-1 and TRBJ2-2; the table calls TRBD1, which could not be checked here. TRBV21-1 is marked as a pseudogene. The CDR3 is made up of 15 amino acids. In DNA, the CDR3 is TGTGCCAGGGTCGGTTCAGGGGAGAACACCGGGGAGCTGTTTTTT. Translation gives CARVGSGENTGELFF.

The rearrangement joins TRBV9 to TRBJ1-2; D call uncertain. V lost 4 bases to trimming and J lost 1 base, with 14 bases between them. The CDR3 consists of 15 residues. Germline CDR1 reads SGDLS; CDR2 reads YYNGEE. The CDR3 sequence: CASSPTHLDNYGYTF. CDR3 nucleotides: TGTGCCAGCAGCCCCACTCATCTAGATAACTATGGCTACACCTTC.

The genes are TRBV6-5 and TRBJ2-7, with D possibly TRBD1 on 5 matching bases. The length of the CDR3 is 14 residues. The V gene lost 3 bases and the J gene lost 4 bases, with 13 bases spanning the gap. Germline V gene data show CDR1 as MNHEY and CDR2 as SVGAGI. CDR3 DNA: TGTGCCAGCAGTTATAGTCAGGGTAAATACGAGCAGTACTTC. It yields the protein CASSYSQGKYEQYF.

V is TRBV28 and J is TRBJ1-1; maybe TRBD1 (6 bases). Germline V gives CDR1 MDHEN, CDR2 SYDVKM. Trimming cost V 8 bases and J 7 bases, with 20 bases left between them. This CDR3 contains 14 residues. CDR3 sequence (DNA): TGTGCCAGCTCGGTGGGGGGGCGCGGGAGTGAAGCTTTCTTT. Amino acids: CASSVGGRGSEAFF. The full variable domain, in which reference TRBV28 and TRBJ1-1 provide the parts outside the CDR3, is DVKVTQSSRYLVKRTGEKVFLECVQDMDHENMFWYRQDPGLGLRLIYFSYDVKMKEKGDIPEGYSVSREKKERFSLILESASTNQTSMYLCASSVGGRGSEAFFGQGTRLTVV.

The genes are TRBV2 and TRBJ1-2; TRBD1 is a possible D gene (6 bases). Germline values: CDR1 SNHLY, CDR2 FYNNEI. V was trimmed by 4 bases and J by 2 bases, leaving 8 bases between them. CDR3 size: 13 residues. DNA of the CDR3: TGTGCCAGCAGTGGGGGGCGGAACTATGGCTACACCTTC. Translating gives CASSGGRNYGYTF.

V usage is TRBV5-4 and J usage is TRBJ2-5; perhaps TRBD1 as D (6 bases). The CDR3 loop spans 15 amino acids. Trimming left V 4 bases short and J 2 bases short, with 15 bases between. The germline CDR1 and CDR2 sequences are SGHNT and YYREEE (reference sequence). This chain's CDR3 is CASSPRGQSQETQYF. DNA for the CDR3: TGTGCCAGCAGCCCAAGAGGACAGTCACAAGAGACCCAGTACTTC.

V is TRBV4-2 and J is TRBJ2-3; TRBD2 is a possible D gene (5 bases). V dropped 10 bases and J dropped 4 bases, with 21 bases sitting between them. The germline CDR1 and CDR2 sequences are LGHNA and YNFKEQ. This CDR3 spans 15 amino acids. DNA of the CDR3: TGTGCCACGGCTTCGGGGTCTCTCGGGGCAGATACGCAGTATTTT. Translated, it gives CATASGSLGADTQYF.